Here is one T cell receptor beta chain with its context. The target antigen is unknown. The data were obtained in a study of identical twins. Using its own MiXCR run on the 5' RACE reads, TCRdb lists one record per CDR3 protein. The sample has around 680,000 distinct CDR3 sequences, over 8.5% seen once. V lost 5 bases and J lost 2, with 21 bases in between. Germline V lookup: CDR1 SEHNR, CDR2 FQNEAQ (reference sequence). CDR3 length: 17 residues. General study results and limits: Invariant T cells like MAIT and iNKT could partly confound the zero-insertion analyses.

These data also featured in a second study, about yellow fever vaccine responses in identical twins.

The V gene is TRBV7-9, the J gene TRBJ2-5; D may be TRBD1 (6 bases). Sequencing was done on a sample of PBMCs. The clonotype was recovered from a young woman in good health. CDR3 bases: TGTGCCAGCAGCCTAGGGACACTCCAAAGGGAACAAGAGACCCAGTACTTC. Translating gives CASSLGTLQREQETQYF.